The present T cell receptor (beta chain) was sequenced within a study of blood T cell repertoires in COVID-19. The overall study: Sites in the United States, Italy and Spain provided acute and convalescent COVID-19 samples. The cDNA or gDNA used as material had been derived from T cells, B-cell-depleted T cells, or PBMCs.

V lost 1 base to trimming and J lost 5 bases; unmatched junction nucleotides: 5. The germline CDR1 and CDR2 sequences are LGHDT and YNNKEL (reference sequence). There are 15 residues in the CDR3. Authors' processing steps: Estimation of nucleated cell counts relied on the amplification of reference gene primers. Some clones are missing from TCRdb's copy, which holds only in-frame ones; the method was immunoSEQ multiplex PCR. V, J and clone size reflect that table, while D and trimming were determined from the DNA. This table has roughly 150,000 clones, 70% to 90% appearing once. Enrollment of patients from Seattle took place during active infection, with longitudinal follow-up.

Sequencing used peripheral blood. The J gene is TRBJ1-2, the V gene TRBV3-1 (or the pseudogene TRBV3-2), with 9 bases aligning to TRBD1. This receptor was taken from a woman at least 80 years old with COVID-19, enrolled during active disease. DNA of the CDR3: TGTGCCAGCAGCCAAGCGGACAGGGGCCCGTATGGCTACACCTTC. Its protein is CASSQADRGPYGYTF.